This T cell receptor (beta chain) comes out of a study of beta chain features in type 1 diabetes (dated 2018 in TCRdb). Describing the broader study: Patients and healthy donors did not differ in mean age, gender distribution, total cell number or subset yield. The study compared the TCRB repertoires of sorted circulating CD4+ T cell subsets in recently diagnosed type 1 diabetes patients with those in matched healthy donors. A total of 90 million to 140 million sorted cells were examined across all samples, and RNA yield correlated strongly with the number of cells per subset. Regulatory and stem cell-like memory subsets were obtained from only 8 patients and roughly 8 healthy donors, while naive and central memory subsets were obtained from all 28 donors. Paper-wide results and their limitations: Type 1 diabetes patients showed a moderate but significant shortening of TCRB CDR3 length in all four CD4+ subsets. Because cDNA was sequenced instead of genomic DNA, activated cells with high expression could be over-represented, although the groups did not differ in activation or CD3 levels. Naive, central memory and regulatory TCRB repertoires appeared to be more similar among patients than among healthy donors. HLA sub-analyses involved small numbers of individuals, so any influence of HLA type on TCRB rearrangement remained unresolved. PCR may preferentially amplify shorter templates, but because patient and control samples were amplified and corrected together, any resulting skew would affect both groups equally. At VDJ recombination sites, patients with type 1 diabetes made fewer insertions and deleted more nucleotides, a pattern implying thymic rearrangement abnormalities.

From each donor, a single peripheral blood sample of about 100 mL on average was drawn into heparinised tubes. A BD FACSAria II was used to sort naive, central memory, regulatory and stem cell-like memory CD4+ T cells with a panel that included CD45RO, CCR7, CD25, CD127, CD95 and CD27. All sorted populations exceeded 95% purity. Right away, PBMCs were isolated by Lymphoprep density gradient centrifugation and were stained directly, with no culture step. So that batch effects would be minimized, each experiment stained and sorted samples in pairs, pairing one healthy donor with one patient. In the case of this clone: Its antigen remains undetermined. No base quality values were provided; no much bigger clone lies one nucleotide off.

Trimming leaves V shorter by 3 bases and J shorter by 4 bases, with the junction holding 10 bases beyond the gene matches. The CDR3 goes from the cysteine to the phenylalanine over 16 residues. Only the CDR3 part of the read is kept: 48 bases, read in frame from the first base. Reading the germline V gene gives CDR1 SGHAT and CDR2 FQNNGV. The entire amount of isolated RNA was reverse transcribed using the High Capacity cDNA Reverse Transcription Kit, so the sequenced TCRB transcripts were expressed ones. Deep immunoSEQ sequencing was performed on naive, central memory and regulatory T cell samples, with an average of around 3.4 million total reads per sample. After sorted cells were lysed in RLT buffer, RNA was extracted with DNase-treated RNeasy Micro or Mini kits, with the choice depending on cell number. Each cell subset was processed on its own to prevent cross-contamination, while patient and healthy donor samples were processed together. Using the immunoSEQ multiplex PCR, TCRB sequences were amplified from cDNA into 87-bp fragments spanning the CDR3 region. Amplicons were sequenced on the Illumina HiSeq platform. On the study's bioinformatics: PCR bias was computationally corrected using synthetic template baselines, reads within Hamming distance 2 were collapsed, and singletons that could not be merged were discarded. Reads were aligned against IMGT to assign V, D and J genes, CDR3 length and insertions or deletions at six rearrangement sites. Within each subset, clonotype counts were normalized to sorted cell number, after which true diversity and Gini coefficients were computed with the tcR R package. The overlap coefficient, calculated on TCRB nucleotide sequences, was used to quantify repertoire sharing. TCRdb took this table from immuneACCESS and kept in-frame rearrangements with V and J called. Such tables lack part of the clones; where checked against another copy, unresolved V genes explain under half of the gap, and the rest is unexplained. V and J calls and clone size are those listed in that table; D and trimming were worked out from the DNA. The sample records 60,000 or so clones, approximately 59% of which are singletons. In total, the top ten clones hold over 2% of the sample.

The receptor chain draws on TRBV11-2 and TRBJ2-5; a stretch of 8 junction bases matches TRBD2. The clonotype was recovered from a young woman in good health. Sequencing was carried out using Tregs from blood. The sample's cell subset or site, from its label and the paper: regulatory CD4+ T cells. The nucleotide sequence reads TGTGCCAGCAGCTTGAATCGGGGGGGCCGGGGAGAGACCCAGTACTTC. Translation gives CASSLNRGGRGETQYF.